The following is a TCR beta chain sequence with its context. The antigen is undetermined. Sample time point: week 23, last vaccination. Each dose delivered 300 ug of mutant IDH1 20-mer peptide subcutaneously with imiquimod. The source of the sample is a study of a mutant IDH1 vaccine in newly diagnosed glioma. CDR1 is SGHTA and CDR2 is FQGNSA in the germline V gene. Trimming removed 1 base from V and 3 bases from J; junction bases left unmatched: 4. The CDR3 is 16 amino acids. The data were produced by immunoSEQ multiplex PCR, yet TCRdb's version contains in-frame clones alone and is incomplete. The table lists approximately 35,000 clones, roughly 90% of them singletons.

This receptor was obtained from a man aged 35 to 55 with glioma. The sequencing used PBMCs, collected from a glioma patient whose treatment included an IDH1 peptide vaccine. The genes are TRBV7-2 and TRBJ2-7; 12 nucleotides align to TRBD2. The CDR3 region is CASSLGSTSGSYEQYF. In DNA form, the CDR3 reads TGTGCCAGCAGCTTAGGTTCGACTAGCGGGAGCTACGAGCAGTACTTC.